One and the same sample provided the 25 T cell receptor beta chains below, sequenced in a study of blood T cell repertoires in COVID-19. Repertoires were generated with immunoSEQ multiplex PCR, while TCRdb's copy carries only in-frame clones and drops some. The repertoire consists of hundreds of thousands of clones, with roughly nine tenths occurring once and the leading ten covering under 2.5%. What was sequenced was PBMCs or T cells enriched from blood (not recorded which). The receptors shown here come from a woman aged 18-29 years with acute COVID-19.

V usage is TRBV2 and J usage is TRBJ2-5; possible D gene TRBD2, 6 bases. CDR1 and CDR2 (germline): SNHLY, FYNNEI. This CDR3 is built from 15 residues. Trimming removed 6 bases from V and 1 base from J, with 15 bases in between. The CDR3 DNA reads TGTGCCAGCAGGGGGGGAGGTAGTTTCCAAGAGACCCAGTACTTC. Translated: CASRGGGSFQETQYF. Based on the CDR3 plus reference TRBV2 and TRBJ2-5, the full variable domain is EPEVTQTPSHQVTQMGQEVILRCVPISNHLYFYWYRQILGQKVEFLVSFYNNEISEKSEIFDDQFSVERPDGSNFTLKIRSTKLEDSAMYFCASRGGGSFQETQYFGPGTRLLVL.

Points on this clone: The same CDR3 can be traced to other DNA sequences in this sample. The V gene is TRBV6-5, the J gene TRBJ2-7; TRBD1 agrees at 7 bases. The length of the CDR3 is 14 residues. Germline lookup yields CDR1 MNHEY and CDR2 SVGAGI. Unmatched junction bases numbered 11, after V lost 9 bases and J lost 3 bases. The CDR3 bases are TGTGCCAGTTCGTCCGGGACAGCCTACTACGAGCAGTACTTC. Protein: CASSSGTAYYEQYF.

The chain joins TRBV5-8 to TRBJ2-1; D gene ambiguous. This CDR3 spans 14 amino acids. V was clipped by 0 bases and J by 2 bases, with 6 bases between them. Germline assignment: CDR1 SGHTS and CDR2 YDEGEE. The CDR3 loop reads CASSLGGPYNEQFF. The DNA of the CDR3 is TGTGCCAGCAGCTTGGGAGGTCCCTACAATGAGCAGTTCTTC.

The gene calls are TRBV27 and TRBJ1-6, with TRBD1 matching 9 bases. The CDR3 is 14 residues long. J lost 9 bases, V lost 6 bases, and 6 bases had no gene match. CDR1 and CDR2 (germline): MNHEY, SMNVEV (reference sequence). CDR3 sequence: CASSWTGERSPLHF. The CDR3 DNA sequence: TGTGCCAGCAGCTGGACAGGGGAGCGTTCACCCCTCCACTTT.

This chain links TRBV19 with TRBJ2-3; 11 bases agree with TRBD2. CDR1 LNHDA and CDR2 SQIVND come from the germline V gene (reference sequence). The V and J ends lost 5 bases and 0 bases, in that order; junction bases with no gene match: 7. This CDR3 region has 17 residues. CDR3 in amino acids: CASSLGLAGTSTDTQYF. CDR3 coding DNA: TGTGCCAGTAGTCTCGGACTAGCGGGCACTAGCACAGATACGCAGTATTTT. Complete variable domain (other parts from reference TRBV19 and TRBJ2-3): DGGITQSPKYLFRKEGQNVTLSCEQNLNHDAMYWYRQDPGQGLRLIYYSQIVNDFQKGDIAEGYSVSREKKESFPLTVTSAQKNPTAFYLCASSLGLAGTSTDTQYFGPGTRLTVL.

The chain joins TRBV21-1 to TRBJ1-6; whether TRBD1, the table's D call, matches the DNA was not checked. TRBV21-1 is a pseudogene locus. This CDR3 contains 17 residues. The CDR3 region has the DNA TGTGCCAGCAGCGCATTTGACAGGGTGATGTGCGATTCACCCCTCCACTTT. Encoded protein: CASSAFDRVMCDSPLHF.

The genes are TRBV21-1 and TRBJ1-5; the table assigns TRBD1, which was not confirmed against the DNA. TRBV21-1 is flagged as a pseudogene. The CDR3 is 17 amino acids. In DNA form, the CDR3 reads TGTGCCAGCAGCCCCCGAAGGGGGACAGTTTGGGATCAGCCCCAGCATTTT. It yields the protein CASSPRRGTVWDQPQHF.

The chain joins TRBV3-1 (or the pseudogene TRBV3-2) to TRBJ1-2, with D perhaps TRBD1 (6 bases). The CDR3 covers 14 residues. Germline CDR1 is LGHDT and CDR2 is YNNKEL (reference sequence). Trimming stripped 4 bases from V and 8 bases from J, with 17 bases between. CDR3 nucleotide sequence: TGTGCCAGCAGCCGTGAACAGGGAATTGGCGGCTACACCTTC. It encodes CASSREQGIGGYTF.

Only one count was recorded for this clone. The genes are TRBV10-1 and TRBJ1-1; TRBD1 matches 8 bases. The V gene end was trimmed by 3 bases and the J gene end by 6 bases; junction bases not matched to a gene: 3. Germline V gene data show CDR1 as WNHNN and CDR2 as SYGVQD (reference sequence). The CDR3 has 13 amino acids. The DNA of the CDR3 is TGCGCCAGCAGTGATGGGACAGGCTCTGAAGCTTTCTTT. Protein product: CASSDGTGSEAFF.

V and J are TRBV21-1 and TRBJ2-1; TRBD1 reflects the table's D call only, with no check against the DNA. TRBV21-1 is a listed pseudogene. The CDR3 contains 18 residues. The CDR3 is CASSKPAIPDRSNNEQFF. CDR3 coding DNA: TGTGCCAGCAGCAAACCCGCAATTCCGGACAGGAGTAACAATGAGCAGTTCTTC.

The chain combines TRBV7-9 with TRBJ1-5; 9 positions match TRBD1. With 4 bases clipped from V and 2 bases from J, the junction kept 9 bases outside the gene matches. The CDR3 is 17 residues long. Germline V CDR1 and CDR2: SEHNR, FQNEAQ (reference sequence). The CDR3 DNA reads TGTGCCAGCAGCTCGGAGGGACAGGGAAGAGGCAATCAGCCCCAGCATTTT. This sequence encodes CASSSEGQGRGNQPQHF.

This clone was recorded only once. This sequence joins TRBV30 and TRBJ1-5; 8 bases are shared with TRBD1. This CDR3 is 15 amino acids long. Germline V gene sequence: CDR1 GTSNPN, CDR2 SVGIG (reference sequence). Trimming took 1 base from V and 2 from J; bases not matched to a gene: 4. CDR3 in amino acids: CAWSDPTGGNQPQHF. DNA for the CDR3: TGTGCCTGGAGTGACCCGACAGGGGGCAATCAGCCCCAGCATTTT.

The gene calls are TRBV5-1 and TRBJ2-7; the D gene is possibly TRBD1 (6 bases). The germline V gene encodes CDR1 SGHRS and CDR2 YFSETQ. CDR3 length: 15 amino acids. V dropped 0 bases and J dropped 7 bases, with 17 bases sitting between them. DNA of the CDR3: TGCGCCAGCAGCTTGGACAGGGTGACCCCTACGGAGCAGTACTTC. It codes for CASSLDRVTPTEQYF.

This clone was recorded once. CDR3 in DNA: TGTGCCAGCAGTTACTCGAGGACAGGGAATCCCAATGAGCAGTTCTTC. Its translation: CASSYSRTGNPNEQFF. This rearrangement joins TRBV6-5 to TRBJ2-1; 8 bases agree with TRBD1. Germline assignment: CDR1 MNHEY and CDR2 SVGAGI. This CDR3 has 16 amino acids. The V segment lost 0 bases and the J segment 6 bases; nucleotides outside the gene matches: 7.

The gene calls are TRBV27 and TRBJ1-5, with a tentative D call TRBD1 (5 bases). This CDR3 has 16 amino acids. Trimming stripped 2 bases from V and 1 base from J, with 12 bases between. Germline CDR1 reads MNHEY; CDR2 reads SMNVEV (reference sequence). The CDR3 coding sequence is TGTGCCAGCAGTTTAGTATCCGGGGGGAGCAATCAGCCCCAGCATTTT. Protein product: CASSLVSGGSNQPQHF.

There are a few counts of this clone. The chain combines TRBV14 with TRBJ2-3; 12 nucleotides match TRBD2. This CDR3 comprises 19 residues. Germline CDR1 and CDR2: SGHDN and FVKESK. J gave up 0 bases and V 1 base, and 8 bases lay outside the gene matches. The CDR3 sequence: CASSQGLAGGIISTDTQYF. CDR3 DNA sequence: TGTGCCAGCAGCCAAGGCCTAGCGGGGGGGATAATTAGCACAGATACGCAGTATTTT.

V is TRBV4-1 and J is TRBJ2-1; the match to TRBD2 covers 14 bases. V shed 3 bases and J 4 bases; nucleotides not matched to a gene: 11. The CDR3 runs to 19 residues. Germline CDR1 reads MGHRA; CDR2 reads YSYEKL. CDR3 amino acids: CASSQRGLAGARSYNEQFF. CDR3 DNA: TGCGCCAGCAGCCAGCGGGGACTAGCGGGAGCTCGAAGTTACAATGAGCAGTTCTTC.

The chain couples TRBV29-1 to TRBJ1-1, with 9 bases lining up with TRBD1. The CDR3 is 13 residues long. Per germline, CDR1 SQVTM and CDR2 ANQGSEA. Trimming removed 7 bases from V and 3 bases from J; junction bases left unmatched: 6. The CDR3 loop is CSANRDRDTEAFF. DNA of the CDR3: TGCAGCGCAAACCGGGACAGGGACACTGAAGCTTTCTTT.

This rearrangement joins TRBV3-1 (or the pseudogene TRBV3-2) to TRBJ1-4, with D perhaps TRBD1 (5 bases). The CDR3 covers 14 residues. Trimming pared 4 bases from V and 3 bases from J, leaving 9 bases between. The germline V gene has CDR1 LGHDT and CDR2 YNNKEL (reference sequence). CDR3 region: CASSPRVSNEKLFF. The DNA for the CDR3 is TGTGCCAGCAGCCCCAGGGTTTCTAATGAAAAACTGTTTTTT.

V gene TRBV5-1 combines with J gene TRBJ2-3, with 9 bases aligning to TRBD1. CDR1 SGHRS and CDR2 YFSETQ come from the germline V gene. The CDR3 sequence is 14 residues long. V lost 1 base, J lost 7 bases, and 4 bases stayed unmatched. The CDR3 nucleotides read TGCGCCAGCAGCTTGCCGGGACAGGGAAATACGCAGTATTTT. The encoded protein is CASSLPGQGNTQYF.

The chain combines TRBV11-2 with TRBJ2-7; D not resolved. The CDR3 loop spans 15 amino acids. Germline V gene lookup returns CDR1 SGHAT and CDR2 FQNNGV. V was clipped by 1 base and J by 1 base, with 11 bases between them. CDR3 region: CASSLVLAVSYEQYF. The DNA for the CDR3 is TGTGCCAGCAGCTTAGTCCTTGCGGTTTCCTACGAGCAGTACTTC.

This chain uses TRBV14 with TRBJ2-7; D call uncertain. This CDR3 is 13 amino acids long. Per the germline V gene, CDR1 is SGHDN and CDR2 is FVKESK. V lost 0 bases, J lost 2 bases, and 5 bases lay in between. The CDR3 loop reads CASSQENTYEQYF. The CDR3 DNA reads TGTGCCAGCAGCCAAGAGAACACCTACGAGCAGTACTTC.

The J gene is TRBJ1-2, the V gene TRBV24-1; TRBD1 matches at 8 bases. Trimming removed 0 bases from V and 4 bases from J; junction bases left unmatched: 0. The germline V gene encodes CDR1 KGHDR and CDR2 SFDVKD. The CDR3 extends over 14 amino acids. The CDR3 here is CATSDLGQGYGYTF. The CDR3 coding sequence is TGTGCCACCAGTGATTTGGGACAGGGCTATGGCTACACCTTC.

V and J are TRBV6-5 and TRBJ1-5; 11 nucleotides align to TRBD1. V lost 0 bases and J lost 6; bases outside the gene matches: 4. CDR3 length: 16 amino acids. Germline assignment: CDR1 MNHEY and CDR2 SVGAGI. The CDR3 DNA follows: TGTGCCAGCAGTTACTCAGGCGGGACAGGGGGTCAGCCCCAGCATTTT. Its translation: CASSYSGGTGGQPQHF.

Only one count was recorded for this clone. The chain carries TRBV19 and TRBJ2-4, with D perhaps TRBD2 (6 bases). V shed 6 bases and J shed 3 bases, with 15 bases lying between them. The CDR3 spans 15 residues. Germline CDR1 LNHDA, CDR2 SQIVND (reference sequence). This chain's CDR3 is CASSLTSMVKNIQYF. CDR3 sequence (DNA): TGTGCCAGTAGCTTGACTAGTATGGTCAAAAACATTCAGTACTTC.